What follows is one T cell receptor beta chain and its context. This sample was included in a study of blood T cell repertoires in COVID-19. Germline loops: CDR1 KGHSH, CDR2 LQKENI. CDR3 length equals 15 residues. Trimming removed 4 bases from V and 0 bases from J, with 11 bases in between. In the original analysis: Reference gene primer amplification yielded estimated nucleated cell counts. Profiling relied on immunoSEQ multiplex PCR, and the TCRdb table lists in-frame clones only, not all of them. The V and J calls and clone size were taken over from that table, and D and trimming were inferred from the DNA. The sample carries 25,000 to 35,000 clones, about 84% recorded once.

This sequence originates from an elderly woman with acute or convalescent COVID-19. This chain uses TRBV18 with TRBJ2-3; weak D call: TRBD1 (6 bases). Sequencing input: peripheral blood. The CDR3 DNA sequence: TGTGCCAGCTCACGACCAGGGGCTAGCACAGATACGCAGTATTTT. Protein sequence: CASSRPGASTDTQYF.